This is a list of T cell receptor beta chains from one sample in a study of blood T cell repertoires in COVID-19. TCRdb keeps only in-frame clones here, not all; method: immunoSEQ multiplex PCR. The table has 25,000 to 35,000 clones, roughly nine tenths seen once. Sample: peripheral blood. All receptors come from a human donor in a cohort sampled during active COVID-19. CDR3s include the opening cysteine and the closing phenylalanine or tryptophan. A D gene is named only where the DNA matches it firmly. Rows may omit the clone size; those that give it use once, few, many or a size class.

j_call | clone_size | d_call | v_call | cdr3_aa | cdr3_nt
TRBJ1-5 | . | TRBD1 | TRBV7-2 | CASSLGNRGQPQHF | TGTGCCAGCAGCTTAGGGAACAGGGGTCAGCCCCAGCATTTT
TRBJ2-7 | . | TRBD2 | TRBV6-5 | CASSPRGRGAYEQYF | TGTGCCAGCAGTCCACGGGGGAGGGGCGCCTACGAGCAGTACTTC
TRBJ2-5 | few | TRBD2 | TRBV28 | CASPAGVYQETQYF | TGTGCCAGCCCTGCGGGGGTATACCAAGAGACCCAGTACTTC
TRBJ2-1 | . | TRBD2 | TRBV6-5 | CASSYSELANEQFF | TGTGCCAGCAGTTACTCGGAACTAGCGAATGAGCAGTTCTTC
TRBJ1-2 | once | . | TRBV19 | CASSIDDRSYGYTF | TGTGCCAGTAGTATTGACGACAGGAGCTATGGCTACACCTTC
TRBJ2-3 | few | TRBD2 | TRBV28 | CASRAGKRADTQYF | TGTGCCAGCAGAGCGGGAAAGAGGGCAGATACGCAGTATTTT
TRBJ1-3 | . | . | TRBV9 | CASSVEGGYGNTIYF | TGTGCCAGCAGCGTAGAGGGAGGGTACGGAAACACCATATATTTT
TRBJ2-5 | few | . | TRBV6-5 | CASSASRQETQYF | TGTGCCAGCAGCGCTTCTAGACAAGAGACCCAGTACTTC
TRBJ1-4 | . | TRBD1 | TRBV10-3 | CAISKDRASTNEKLFF | TGTGCCATCAGTAAGGACAGGGCCTCAACTAATGAAAAACTGTTTTTT
TRBJ2-7 | . | TRBD2 | TRBV4-3 | CASSQETRLAGGPSSYEQYF | TGCGCCAGCAGCCAGGAGACTAGACTAGCGGGGGGTCCCAGCTCCTACGAGCAGTACTTC
TRBJ1-6 | . | . | TRBV4-1 | CASSQVYRDNSPLHF | TGCGCCAGCAGCCAAGTCTACAGGGATAATTCACCCCTCCACTTT
TRBJ1-3 | . | . | TRBV7-6 | CASSPFGGAGNTIYF | TGTGCCAGCAGCCCCTTTGGGGGCGCTGGAAACACCATATATTTT
TRBJ2-5 | . | . | TRBV14 | CASSQNGRWQETQYF | TGTGCCAGCAGCCAAAATGGCAGGTGGCAAGAGACCCAGTACTTC
TRBJ1-1 | . | . | TRBV5-4 | CASSSGITEAFF | TGTGCCAGCAGCTCGGGGATCACTGAAGCTTTCTTT
TRBJ2-5 | . | . | TRBV30 | CAWSRGSAGAQYF | TGTGCCTGGAGTCGGGGTAGCGCAGGGGCCCAGTACTTC
TRBJ2-7 | . | . | TRBV9 | CASSATVSPRYEQYF | TGTGCCAGCAGCGCCACCGTTAGTCCTCGATACGAGCAGTACTTC
TRBJ1-3 | . | TRBD1 | TRBV28 | CASSPGTVHSGNTIYF | TGTGCCAGCAGTCCCGGGACAGTCCACTCTGGAAACACCATATATTTT
TRBJ2-3 | . | TRBD1 | TRBV5-6 | CASSSFGTGGSTDTQYF | TGTGCCAGCAGCTCTTTTGGGACAGGGGGAAGCACAGATACGCAGTATTTT
TRBJ1-5 | . | . | TRBV6-2/TRBV6-3 | CASSYWTHGEYSNQPQHF | TGTGCCAGCAGTTACTGGACACACGGCGAATATAGCAATCAGCCCCAGCATTTT
TRBJ1-2 | . | . | TRBV4-1 | CASSQWGRNYGYTF | TGCGCCAGCAGCCAATGGGGGCGGAACTATGGCTACACCTTC